This TCR beta chain was found in a study of blood T cell repertoires in COVID-19. Measured with immunoSEQ multiplex PCR; TCRdb has only the in-frame clones, and not every one. The sample holds approximately 160,000 clones, over 85% seen once. This clone was detected only once. In germline, CDR1 is SGHRS, CDR2 YFSETQ. The CDR3 runs to 15 residues. The trim removed 4 bases at V and 4 bases at J, leaving 5 bases unmatched. J is TRBJ1-6 and V is TRBV5-1, with 7 bases aligning to TRBD1. The sequence was collected from a woman aged 55-69 years with COVID-19, enrolled during active disease. The specimen sequenced was peripheral blood. The CDR3 coding sequence is TGCGCCAGCAGCGGGGGACAGATTTATAATTCACCCCTCCACTTT. Translating it yields CASSGGQIYNSPLHF.